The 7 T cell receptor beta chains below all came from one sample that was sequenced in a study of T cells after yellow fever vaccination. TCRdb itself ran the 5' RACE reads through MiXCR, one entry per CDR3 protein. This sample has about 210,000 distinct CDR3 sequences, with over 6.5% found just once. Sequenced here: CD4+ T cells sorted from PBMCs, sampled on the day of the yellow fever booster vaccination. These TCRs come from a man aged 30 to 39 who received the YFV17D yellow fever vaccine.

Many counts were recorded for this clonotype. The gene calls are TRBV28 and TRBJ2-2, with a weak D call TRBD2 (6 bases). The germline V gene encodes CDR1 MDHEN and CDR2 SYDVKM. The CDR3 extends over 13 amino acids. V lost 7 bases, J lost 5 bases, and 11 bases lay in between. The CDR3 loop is CASTGGRTGELFF. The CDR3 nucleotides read TGTGCCAGCACCGGGGGACGGACCGGGGAGCTGTTTTTT. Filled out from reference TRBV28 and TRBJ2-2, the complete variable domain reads DVKVTQSSRYLVKRTGEKVFLECVQDMDHENMFWYRQDPGLGLRLIYFSYDVKMKEKGDIPEGYSVSREKKERFSLILESASTNQTSMYLCASTGGRTGELFFGEGSRLTVL.

The CDR3 coding sequence is TGTGCCAGTAGTGTCGACAGGAGAAGCGGGAATGAGCAGTTCTTC. Its translation: CASSVDRRSGNEQFF. The rearrangement uses TRBV19 and TRBJ2-1; D may be TRBD1 or TRBD2 (6 bases each). Trimming removed 5 bases at V and 7 bases at J, with 18 bases between. Germline CDR1 LNHDA, CDR2 SQIVND (reference sequence). This CDR3 spans 15 amino acids. Variable domain in full (rest from reference TRBV19 and TRBJ2-1): DGGITQSPKYLFRKEGQNVTLSCEQNLNHDAMYWYRQDPGQGLRLIYYSQIVNDFQKGDIAEGYSVSREKKESFPLTVTSAQKNPTAFYLCASSVDRRSGNEQFFGPGTRLTVL.

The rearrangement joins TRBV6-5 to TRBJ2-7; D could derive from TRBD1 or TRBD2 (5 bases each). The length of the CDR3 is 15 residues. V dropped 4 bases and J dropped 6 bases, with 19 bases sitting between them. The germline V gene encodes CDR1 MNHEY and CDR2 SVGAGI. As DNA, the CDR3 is TGTGCCAGCAGTTCAGGGACCCCCCCTTCGGGCGAGCAGTACTTC. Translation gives CASSSGTPPSGEQYF.

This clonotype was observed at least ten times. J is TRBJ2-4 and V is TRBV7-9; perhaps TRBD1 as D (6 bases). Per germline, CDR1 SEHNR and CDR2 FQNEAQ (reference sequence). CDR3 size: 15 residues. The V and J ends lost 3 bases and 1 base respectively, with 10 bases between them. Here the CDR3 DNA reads TGTGCCAGCAGCTTTACCGACAGGGCCAAAAACATTCAGTACTTC. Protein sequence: CASSFTDRAKNIQYF.

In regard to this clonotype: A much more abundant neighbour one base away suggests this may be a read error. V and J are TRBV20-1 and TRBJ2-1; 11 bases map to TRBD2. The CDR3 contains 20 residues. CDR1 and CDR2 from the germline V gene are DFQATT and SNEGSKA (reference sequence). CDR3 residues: CSSRDLLASGRSEGYNEQFF. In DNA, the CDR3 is TGCAGTTCTAGAGATCTGTTGGCTAGCGGGAGGTCAGAAGGCTACAATGAGCAGTTCTTC.

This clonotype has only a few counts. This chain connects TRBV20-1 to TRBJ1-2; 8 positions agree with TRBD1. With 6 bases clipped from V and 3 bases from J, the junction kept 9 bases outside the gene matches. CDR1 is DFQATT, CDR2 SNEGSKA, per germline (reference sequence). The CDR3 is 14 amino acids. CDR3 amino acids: CSAVRDRIYYGYTF. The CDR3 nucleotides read TGCAGTGCGGTCCGGGACAGGATCTACTATGGCTACACCTTC.

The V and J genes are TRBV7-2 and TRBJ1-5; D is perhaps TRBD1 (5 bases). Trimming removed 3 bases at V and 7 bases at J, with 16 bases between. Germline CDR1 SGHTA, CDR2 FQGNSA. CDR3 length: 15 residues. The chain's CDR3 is CASSFSGTFKQPQHF. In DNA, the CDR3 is TGTGCCAGCAGCTTCTCTGGGACCTTTAAGCAGCCCCAGCATTTT.